The following is a T cell receptor (beta chain) sequence with its context. The antigen it recognizes is unknown. Per-nucleotide qualities are absent, and no much larger clonotype sits a single base away. Other DNA sequences in the sample encode the same CDR3. The data were taken from a study of CD8+ T cells in alopecia areata (dated by TCRdb to the late 2010s). For the wider study: Treated patients were enrolled in an open-label pilot trial of oral tofacitinib at 5 to 10 mg twice daily for moderate-to-severe alopecia areata. Tofacitinib was administered for 6 to 18 months, and 6 months of follow-up off drug were then conducted to assess delayed response and recurrence. In treated patients, disease severity was measured using the SALT score, which gives the percentage of scalp surface area affected. High-throughput TCRbeta sequencing was used to examine T cell clonal expansion in alopecia areata in both the C3H/HeJ mouse model and human patients. Human TCRbeta sequencing covered scalp tissue and sorted CD4+ and CD8+ peripheral blood T cells from patchy and totalis/universalis alopecia areata patients and healthy controls. Tofacitinib-treated patients had biopsies at baseline and at 4 and 24 weeks of treatment, with a later scalp biopsy in several patients. Scalp clonality was compared among normal scalp (n=4), patchy alopecia areata scalp (n=8), and alopecia totalis/universalis scalp (n=8). RNA was extracted with the PAXgene miRNA kit for fixed scalp, the miRNeasy kit for PBMCs, and the RNeasy kit for mouse skin. Amplification of TCRbeta CDR3 regions was done by immunoSEQ multiplex PCR using 35 Vbeta forward primers and 13 Jbeta reverse primers.

CDR1 and CDR2 are read off the germline V gene as SGHRS and YFSETQ. The CDR3 covers 14 residues, taking in both the cysteine and the phenylalanine. Just the 42-base CDR3 DNA is kept, in frame starting at base 1. The V and J ends are trimmed by 2 bases and 2 bases, leaving 10 bases between them. On the study overall, not on this receptor specifically: Compared with normal scalp, lesional scalp had higher clonality and more expanded CD8+ clones, particularly in alopecia totalis/universalis, a pattern that suggests antigenic drive. Unlike mouse skin, which is dominated by gammadelta T cells, normal human skin has resident alphabeta T cells that are also sequenced, and this complicates analysis of the scalp TCR repertoire. Shared TCR sequences between patients were less evident than in mice, which may be partly attributable to HLA diversity in the patient population. During tofacitinib treatment, many expanded lesional clones stuck around in both scalp and blood, and this persistence may partly explain why relapse happens after treatment is stopped. Because the treated cohort was small and had just a single nonresponder, larger studies are needed to establish links between baseline CD8+ expansion and response. With tofacitinib, both scalp clonality and the number of expanded CD8+ clones among the top 100 scalp clones went down significantly.

The sample's time point, from its label and the paper: roughly 26 weeks on oral tofacitinib. The treatment or condition label of this sample denotes: oral pan-JAK inhibitor, 5-10 mg twice daily. Lesional scalp punch biopsies and peripheral blood were obtained from alopecia areata patients. PBMCs were isolated by density centrifugation and stained for CD3, CD4 and CD8, and CD4+ and CD8+ T cells were sorted on a FACSAria. Libraries were made using the immunoSEQ multiplex PCR assay. For TCR sequencing, RNA was extracted from every sample and reverse transcribed into cDNA to serve as template. SuperScript III was used for first-strand cDNA synthesis, primed with a 2:1 mix of oligo-dT and random hexamers. A synthetic immune receptor repertoire was used to measure amplification bias, and any remaining bias was corrected computationally. The paper's data handling went like this. Raw reads were preprocessed to remove errors, and CDR3 was defined by IMGT conventions from the conserved cysteine to phenylalanine. Clonality was computed by normalizing Shannon entropy by log2 of the number of productive unique TCRs and subtracting the result from 1. CD4 or CD8 identity of scalp clones was inferred by cross-referencing scalp TCRbeta sequences with sorted blood CD4 and CD8 repertoires. Here the immuneACCESS table is served through TCRdb, limited to in-frame sequences with V and J called. Missing clones are a known gap in these copies; in checked studies unresolved V genes cover under half, and the rest lacks a known reason. V and J calls and clone size come straight from that table; D and trimming were deduced from the DNA. The sample profile shows 150,000 to 200,000 clones; approximately 57% of them were found once. Together, the top ten hold 1% of the sample.

The sequencing used CD4+ T cells sorted from blood, collected at week 24, from a patient treated with tofacitinib. The clonotype was recovered from a human donor with alopecia areata. The chain is assembled from TRBV5-1 and TRBJ2-5; the best D guess is TRBD1, with 5 bases matching. In nucleotide form, the sequence is TGCGCCAGCAGCTTATCAGGGAATCAAGAGACCCAGTACTTC. Its product reads: CASSLSGNQETQYF.